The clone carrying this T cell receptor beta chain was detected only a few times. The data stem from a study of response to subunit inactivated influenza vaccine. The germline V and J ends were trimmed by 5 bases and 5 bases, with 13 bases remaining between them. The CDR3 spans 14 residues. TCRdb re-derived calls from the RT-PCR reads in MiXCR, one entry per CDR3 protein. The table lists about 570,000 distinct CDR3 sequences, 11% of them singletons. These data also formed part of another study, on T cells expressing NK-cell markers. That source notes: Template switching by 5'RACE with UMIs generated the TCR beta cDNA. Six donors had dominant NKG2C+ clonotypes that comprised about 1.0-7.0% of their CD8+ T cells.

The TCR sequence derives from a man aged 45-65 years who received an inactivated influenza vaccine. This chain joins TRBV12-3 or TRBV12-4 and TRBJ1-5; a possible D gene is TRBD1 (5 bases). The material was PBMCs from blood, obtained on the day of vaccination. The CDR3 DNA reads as TGTGCCAGCAGTACCGGGGCCGTGGATCAGCCCCAGCATTTT. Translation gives CASSTGAVDQPQHF.